This T cell receptor beta chain was retrieved from a study of beta chain features in type 1 diabetes. Overall study results and limits: There was a moderate but significant shortening of TCRB CDR3s in all four CD4+ subsets of Type 1 diabetes patients.

The V and J ends lost 1 base and 5 bases respectively, with 14 bases between them. The CDR3 totals 15 residues. Germline values: CDR1 SEHNR, CDR2 FQNEAQ (reference sequence). Notes on this clone: The antigen is unknown.

The whole isolated RNA underwent reverse transcription, so sequencing captured expressed TCRB transcripts. Produced via immunoSEQ multiplex PCR; TCRdb's table is partial and in-frame only. In the table there are some 270,000 clones, 8% of which are singletons. Sequences were obtained from central memory CD4+ T cells from blood. The chain links TRBV7-9 to TRBJ2-5; maybe TRBD2 (6 bases). The source is a young woman in good health. The CDR3 sequence: CASSLVPGDGETQYF. Written as DNA, the CDR3 is TGTGCCAGCAGCTTAGTTCCGGGGGACGGGGAGACCCAGTACTTC.